The present TCR beta chain was sequenced within a study of T cells in Graves' hyperthyroidism and ophthalmopathy. Study-wide results and limits: Among clonotypes expanded in thyroid above 0.001, most were also found in blood.

This clonotype was detected a few times. What it binds is unknown. Clinicians diagnosed patients from clinical symptoms, serum thyroxine and TRAb, thyroid ultrasound and orbital computed tomography. RNA transcripts gave rise to amplified TCR beta CDR3 regions. With the HTBI primer set, the TCR CDR3 went through a first round of RT-PCR. TCRdb re-analysed the multiplex PCR reads in MiXCR, keeping a single row per CDR3 protein. Of under 400,000 distinct CDR3 sequences detected, roughly 15% appear once; the ten largest clones hold roughly a fifth. Germline loops: CDR1 SGHNT, CDR2 YYREEE (reference sequence). The CDR3 loop spans 17 amino acids. The V end lost 0 bases, the J end lost 2 bases, and 16 bases lay between the germline ends.

The sequenced sample consisted of blood. The V and J genes are TRBV5-4 and TRBJ2-3; possibly TRBD1 or TRBD2 for D (5 bases each). This TCR was recovered from a woman aged 55-69 years with Graves' ophthalmopathy. The CDR3 loop is CASSLAGPSRVTDTQYF. The CDR3 DNA reads as TGTGCCAGCAGCTTGGCGGGACCATCAAGGGTCACAGATACGCAGTATTTT.